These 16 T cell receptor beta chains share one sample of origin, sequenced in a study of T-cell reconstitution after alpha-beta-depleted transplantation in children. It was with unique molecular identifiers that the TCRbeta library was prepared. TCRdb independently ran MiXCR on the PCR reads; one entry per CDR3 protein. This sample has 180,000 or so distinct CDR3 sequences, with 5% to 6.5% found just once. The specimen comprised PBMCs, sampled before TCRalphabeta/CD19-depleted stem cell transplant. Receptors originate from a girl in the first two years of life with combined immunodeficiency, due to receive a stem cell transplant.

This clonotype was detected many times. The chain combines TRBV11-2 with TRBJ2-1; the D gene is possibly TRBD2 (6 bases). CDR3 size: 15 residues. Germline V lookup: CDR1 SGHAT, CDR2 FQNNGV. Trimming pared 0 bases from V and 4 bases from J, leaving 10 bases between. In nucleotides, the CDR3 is TGTGCCAGCAGCTTAGATCTAGCGAGATACAATGAGCAGTTCTTC. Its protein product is CASSLDLARYNEQFF.

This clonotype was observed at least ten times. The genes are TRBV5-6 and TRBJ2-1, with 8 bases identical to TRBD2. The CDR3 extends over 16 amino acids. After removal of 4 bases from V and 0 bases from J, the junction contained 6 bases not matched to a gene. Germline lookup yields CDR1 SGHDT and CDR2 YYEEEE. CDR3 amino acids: CASSHGGVSSYNEQFF. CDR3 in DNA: TGTGCCAGCAGCCACGGGGGGGTGAGCTCCTACAATGAGCAGTTCTTC.

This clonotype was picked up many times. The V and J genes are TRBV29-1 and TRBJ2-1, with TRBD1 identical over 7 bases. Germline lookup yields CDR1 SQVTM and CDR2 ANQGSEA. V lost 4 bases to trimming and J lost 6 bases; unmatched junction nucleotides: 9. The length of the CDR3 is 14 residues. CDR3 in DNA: TGCAGCGTTGGCTACTTAAGGGGGCTCAATGAGCAGTTCTTC. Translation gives CSVGYLRGLNEQFF.

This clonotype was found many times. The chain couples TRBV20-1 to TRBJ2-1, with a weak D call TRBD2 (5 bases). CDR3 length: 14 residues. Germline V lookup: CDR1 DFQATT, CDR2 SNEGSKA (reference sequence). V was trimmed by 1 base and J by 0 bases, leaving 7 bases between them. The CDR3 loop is CSARAGSSYNEQFF. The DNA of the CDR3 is TGCAGTGCTAGAGCGGGGAGCTCCTACAATGAGCAGTTCTTC.

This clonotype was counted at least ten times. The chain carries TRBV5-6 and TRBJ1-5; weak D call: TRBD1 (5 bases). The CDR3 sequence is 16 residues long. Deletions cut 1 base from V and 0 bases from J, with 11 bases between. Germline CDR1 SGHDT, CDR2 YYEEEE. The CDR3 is CASSLSRADSNQPQHF. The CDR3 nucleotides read TGTGCCAGCAGCTTGTCCAGGGCGGATAGCAATCAGCCCCAGCATTTT. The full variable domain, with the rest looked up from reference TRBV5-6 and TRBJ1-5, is DAGVTQSPTHLIKTRGQQVTLRCSPKSGHDTVSWYQQALGQGPQFIFQYYEEEERQRGNFPDRFSGHQFPNYSSELNVNALLLGDSALYLCASSLSRADSNQPQHFGDGTRLSIL.

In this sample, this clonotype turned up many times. The CDR3 protein is CATSESQGFGGYTF. The CDR3 DNA reads TGTGCCACCAGTGAATCCCAGGGTTTTGGGGGCTACACCTTC. The rearrangement uses TRBV24-1 and TRBJ1-2; tentative D call: TRBD1 (5 bases). The CDR3 totals 14 residues. Looked up from germline, CDR1 is KGHDR and CDR2 is SFDVKD. Trimming took 4 bases from V and 8 from J, leaving 16 bases between them.

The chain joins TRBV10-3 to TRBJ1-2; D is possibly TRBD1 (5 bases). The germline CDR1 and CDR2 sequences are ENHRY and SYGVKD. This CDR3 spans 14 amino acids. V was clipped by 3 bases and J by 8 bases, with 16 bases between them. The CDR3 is CAISDGDSGPGYTF. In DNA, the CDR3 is TGTGCCATCAGTGACGGCGACTCAGGGCCGGGCTACACCTTC.

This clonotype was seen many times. The CDR3 DNA follows: TGTGCCAGCAGCGTTAGCGGGAGTGGCGGGGAGCTGTTTTTT. This translates into CASSVSGSGGELFF. The J gene is TRBJ2-2, the V gene TRBV11-2, with 9 bases fitting TRBD2. Germline assignment: CDR1 SGHAT and CDR2 FQNNGV. The CDR3 runs to 14 residues. V gave up 5 bases and J gave up 7 bases; unmatched junction bases: 5.

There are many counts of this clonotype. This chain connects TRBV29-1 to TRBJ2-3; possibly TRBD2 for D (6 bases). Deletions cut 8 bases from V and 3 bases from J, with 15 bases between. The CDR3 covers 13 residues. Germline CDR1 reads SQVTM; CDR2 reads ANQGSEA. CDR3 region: CSLGLHPTDTQYF. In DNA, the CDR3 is TGCAGCCTGGGACTCCACCCGACAGATACGCAGTATTTT.

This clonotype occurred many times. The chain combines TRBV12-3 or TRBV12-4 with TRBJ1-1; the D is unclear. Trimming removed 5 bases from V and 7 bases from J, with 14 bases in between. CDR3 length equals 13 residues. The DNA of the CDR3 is TGTGCCAGCAGTCGAATGGCGGCGATTGAAGCTTTCTTT. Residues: CASSRMAAIEAFF.

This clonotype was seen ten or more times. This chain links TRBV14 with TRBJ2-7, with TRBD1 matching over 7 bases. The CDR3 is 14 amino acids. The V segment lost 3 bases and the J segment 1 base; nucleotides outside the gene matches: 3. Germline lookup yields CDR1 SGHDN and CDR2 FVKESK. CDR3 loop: CASSHETGSYEQYF. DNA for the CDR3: TGTGCCAGCAGCCACGAGACAGGGTCCTACGAGCAGTACTTC.

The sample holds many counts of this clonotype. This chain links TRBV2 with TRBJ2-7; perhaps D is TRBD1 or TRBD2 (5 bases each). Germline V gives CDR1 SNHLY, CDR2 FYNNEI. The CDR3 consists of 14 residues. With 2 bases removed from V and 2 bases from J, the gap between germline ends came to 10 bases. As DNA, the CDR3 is TGTGCCAGCAGTGAATTCGGGGACCCCTACGAGCAGTACTTC. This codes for CASSEFGDPYEQYF.

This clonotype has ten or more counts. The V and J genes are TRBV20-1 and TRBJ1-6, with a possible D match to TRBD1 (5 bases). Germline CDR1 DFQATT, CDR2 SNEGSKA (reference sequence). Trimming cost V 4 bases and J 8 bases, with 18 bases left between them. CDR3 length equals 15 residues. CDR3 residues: CSATLGGRGYSPLHF. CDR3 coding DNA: TGCAGTGCTACCCTTGGGGGGAGGGGTTATTCACCCCTCCACTTT.

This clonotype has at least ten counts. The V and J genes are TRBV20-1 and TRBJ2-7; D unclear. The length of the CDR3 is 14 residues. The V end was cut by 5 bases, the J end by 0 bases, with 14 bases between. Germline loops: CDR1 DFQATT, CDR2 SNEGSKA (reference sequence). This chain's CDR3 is CSAPDPFSSYEQYF. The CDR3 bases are TGCAGTGCTCCGGACCCTTTCAGCTCCTACGAGCAGTACTTC.

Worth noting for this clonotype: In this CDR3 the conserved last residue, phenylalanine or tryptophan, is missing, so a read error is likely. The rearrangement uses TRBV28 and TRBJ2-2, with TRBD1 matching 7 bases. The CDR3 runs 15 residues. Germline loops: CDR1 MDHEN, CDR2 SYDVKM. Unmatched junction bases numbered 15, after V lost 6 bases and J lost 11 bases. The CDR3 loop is CASSPLQGSGGELFC. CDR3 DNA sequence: TGTGCCAGCAGCCCATTACAGGGGTCGGGCGGTGAGCTGTTTTGT.

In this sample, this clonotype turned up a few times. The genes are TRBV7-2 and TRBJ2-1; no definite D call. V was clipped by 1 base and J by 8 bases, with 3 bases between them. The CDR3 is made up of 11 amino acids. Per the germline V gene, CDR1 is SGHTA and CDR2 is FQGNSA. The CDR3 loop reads CASSLVHEQFF. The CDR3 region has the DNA TGTGCCAGCAGCTTAGTACATGAGCAGTTCTTC.